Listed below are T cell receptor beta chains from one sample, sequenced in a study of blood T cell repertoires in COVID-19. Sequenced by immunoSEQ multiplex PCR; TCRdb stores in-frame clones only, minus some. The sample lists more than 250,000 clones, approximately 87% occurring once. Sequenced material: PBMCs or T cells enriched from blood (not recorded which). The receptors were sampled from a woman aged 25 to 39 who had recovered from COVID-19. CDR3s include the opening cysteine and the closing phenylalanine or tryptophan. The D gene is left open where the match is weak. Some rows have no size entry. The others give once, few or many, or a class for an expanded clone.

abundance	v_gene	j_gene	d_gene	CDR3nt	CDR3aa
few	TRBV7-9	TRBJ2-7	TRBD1	TGTGCCAGCAGCCTGGGACAGGCCAGCTCCTACGAGCAGTACTTC	CASSLGQASSYEQYF
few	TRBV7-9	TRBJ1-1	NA	TGTGCCAGCAGCACTGACGGGGACACTGAAGCTTTCTTT	CASSTDGDTEAFF
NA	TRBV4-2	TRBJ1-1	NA	TGTGCCAGCAGCCCTCAGGTGAAGGCACTGAACACTGAAGCTTTCTTT	CASSPQVKALNTEAFF
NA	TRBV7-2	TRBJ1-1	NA	TGTGCCAGCAGCTTAGTCCCACCTGGGGGCGGCACTGAAGCTTTCTTT	CASSLVPPGGGTEAFF
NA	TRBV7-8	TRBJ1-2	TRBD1	TGTGCCAGCAGCTTAGGTGACAGGGGGCGAGAAGGCTACACCTTC	CASSLGDRGREGYTF
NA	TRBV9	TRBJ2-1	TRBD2	TGTGCCAGCAGCGTAAGCGGGGGCCGCTCCTACAATGAGCAGTTCTTC	CASSVSGGRSYNEQFF
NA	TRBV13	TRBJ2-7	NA	TGTGCCAGCAGCCTCGGTGGAGGGGGCATCTACGAGCAGTACTTC	CASSLGGGGIYEQYF
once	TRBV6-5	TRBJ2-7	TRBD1	TGTGCCAGCAGTCGACAGGGTTTGATTTATCACGAGCAGTACTTC	CASSRQGLIYHEQYF
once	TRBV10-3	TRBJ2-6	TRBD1	TGTGCCATCAGGGATGATTCCTGGACAGGCAACTCTGGGGCCAACGTCCTGACTTTC	CAIRDDSWTGNSGANVLTF
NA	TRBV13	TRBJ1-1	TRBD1	TGTGCCAGCAGCTTAAGGGGGCTCTTCACTGAAGCTTTCTTT	CASSLRGLFTEAFF
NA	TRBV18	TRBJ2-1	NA	TGTGCCAGCTCAGCAGGACAGCTCTCCTACAATGAGCAGTTCTTC	CASSAGQLSYNEQFF
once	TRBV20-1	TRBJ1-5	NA	TGCAGTGCTAGTTATCACGAGGCAAGCAATCAGCCCCAGCATTTT	CSASYHEASNQPQHF
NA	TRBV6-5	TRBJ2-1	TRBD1	TGTGCCAGCTCGCACCGGACAGGGCTTGGGGATGAGCAGTTCTTC	CASSHRTGLGDEQFF
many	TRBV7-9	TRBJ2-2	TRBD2	TGTGCCAGCAGTTATGGGACTAGCGCCGGGGAGCTGTTTTTT	CASSYGTSAGELFF
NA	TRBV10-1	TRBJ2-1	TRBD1	TGCGCCAGCCCTAAAGGTCGGACAGGCCCTACCAGGCACCACGTCATGTTCAATGAGCAGTTCTTC	CASPKGRTGPTRHHVMFNEQFF
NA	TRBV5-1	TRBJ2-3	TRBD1	TGCGCCAGCAGTGGGACAGGGTCAATCGATACGCAGTATTTT	CASSGTGSIDTQYF
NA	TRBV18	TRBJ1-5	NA	TGTGCCAGCTCCCTCGAAGGAGTTCACAATCAGCCCCAGCATTTT	CASSLEGVHNQPQHF
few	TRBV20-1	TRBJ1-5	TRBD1	TGCAGTGCCAGTGGACAGGCGGTCAATCAGCCCCAGCATTTT	CSASGQAVNQPQHF
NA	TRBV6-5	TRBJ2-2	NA	TGTGCCAGCAGTAGAACTCGGGACACCGGGGAGCTGTTTTTT	CASSRTRDTGELFF
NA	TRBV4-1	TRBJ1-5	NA	TGCGCCAGCAGCCAACGCGCGCTCATCCGGGACACCGATAGCAATCAGCCCCAGCATTTT	CASSQRALIRDTDSNQPQHF
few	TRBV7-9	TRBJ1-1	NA	TGTGCCAGCAGCCTACTAGAATCTCCCCTGAACACTGAAGCTTTCTTT	CASSLLESPLNTEAFF
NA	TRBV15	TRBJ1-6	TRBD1	TGTGCCACCAGACAGGGGGCCTCCTATAATTCACCCCTCCACTTT	CATRQGASYNSPLHF
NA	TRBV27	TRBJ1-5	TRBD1	TGTGCCAGCAGTCACGACAGGGGGCTTCAGCCCCAGCATTTT	CASSHDRGLQPQHF
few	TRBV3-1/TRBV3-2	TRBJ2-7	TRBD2	TGTGCCAGCAGCCAATCGGGCGGGGGGGCCTACGAGCAGTACTTC	CASSQSGGGAYEQYF
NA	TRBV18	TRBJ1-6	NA	TGTGCCAGCTCACCATACTCAGGCCCGGGGAATTCACCCCTCCACTTT	CASSPYSGPGNSPLHF
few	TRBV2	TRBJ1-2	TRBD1	TGTGCCAGCAGAGGAGAGTCAGGGGGCAATGGCTACACCTTC	CASRGESGGNGYTF
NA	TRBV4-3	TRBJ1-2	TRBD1	TGCGCCAGCAGCGTGCACAGGGGGGACTATGGCTACACCTTC	CASSVHRGDYGYTF
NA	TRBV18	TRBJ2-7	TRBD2	TGTGCCAGCTCACCACATCCACGGGGGGACTACGAGCAGTACTTC	CASSPHPRGDYEQYF
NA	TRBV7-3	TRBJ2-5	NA	TGTGCCAGCAGCTTAAGAAGGGGAGAGACCCAGTACTTC	CASSLRRGETQYF
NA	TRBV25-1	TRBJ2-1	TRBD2	TGTGCCAGCAGTGAATTGTTTGCCCTTGGAGCGGGGGAGCAGTTCTTC	CASSELFALGAGEQFF
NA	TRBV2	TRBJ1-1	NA	TGTGCCAGCTATCTCCGGGGTGGGGACATACAAGCTTTCTTT	CASYLRGGDIQAFF
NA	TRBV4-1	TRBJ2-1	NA	TGCGCCAGCAGCCAAGATTTTGAGCCCGACGGGGAGCAGTTCTTC	CASSQDFEPDGEQFF
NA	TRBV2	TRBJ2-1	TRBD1	TGTGCCAGCAGTTGGACAGGGTCTTACAATGAGCAGTTCTTC	CASSWTGSYNEQFF
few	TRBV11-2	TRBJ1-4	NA	TGTGCCAGCAGCCTCGGACACGGTGAAAAACTGTTTTTT	CASSLGHGEKLFF
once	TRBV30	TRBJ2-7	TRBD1	TGTGCCTGGACCGACAGGGGTTCCTACGAGCAGTACTTC	CAWTDRGSYEQYF
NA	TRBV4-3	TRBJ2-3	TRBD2	TGCGCCAGCAGCCAAGATCAGCGGGGGGGCACAGATACGCAGTATTTT	CASSQDQRGGTDTQYF
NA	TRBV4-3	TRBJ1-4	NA	TGCGCCAGCAGCCAAGTCCCGGGGGATAATGAAAAACTGTTTTTT	CASSQVPGDNEKLFF
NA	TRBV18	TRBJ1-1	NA	TGTGCCAGCTCACACAGCGGCTCTGAAGCTTTCTTT	CASSHSGSEAFF
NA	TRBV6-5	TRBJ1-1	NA	TGTGCCAGCAGTTACTCGGGGGGAAAGACTGAAGCTTTCTTT	CASSYSGGKTEAFF
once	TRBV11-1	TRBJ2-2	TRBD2	TGTGCCAGCAGCCGTCGGGAGGTAGCGAACACCGGGGAGCTGTTTTTT	CASSRREVANTGELFF
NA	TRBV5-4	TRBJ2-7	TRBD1	TGTGCCAGCAGCCGAGACAGGGTATTGTCCTACGAGCAGTACTTC	CASSRDRVLSYEQYF
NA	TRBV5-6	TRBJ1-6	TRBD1	TGTGCCAGCAGCTTGGTCACAGGGGAGTCACCCCTCCACTTT	CASSLVTGESPLHF
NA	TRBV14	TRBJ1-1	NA	TGTGCCAGCAGCCAAGTCCGGGGTAAGCGGGTTGACACTGAAGCTTTCTTT	CASSQVRGKRVDTEAFF
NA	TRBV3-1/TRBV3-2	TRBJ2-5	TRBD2	TGTGCCAGCAGCCCTACTAGCGGGGGCCCGGGGGAGACCCAGTACTTC	CASSPTSGGPGETQYF
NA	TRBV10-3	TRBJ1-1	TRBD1	TGTGCCATCTGTAAAACAGGGGAGATGAACACTGAAGCTTTCTTT	CAICKTGEMNTEAFF
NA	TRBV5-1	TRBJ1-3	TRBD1	TGCGCCAGCAGCTCCCGACAGGGAGGCTCTGGAAACACCATATATTTT	CASSSRQGGSGNTIYF
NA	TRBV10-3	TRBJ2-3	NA	TGTGCCATCAGCGGGACTCCGAAGGGTACAGATACGCAGTATTTT	CAISGTPKGTDTQYF
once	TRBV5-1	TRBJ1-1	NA	TGCGCCAGCAGCGCAGTTTCCCAGAACACTGAAGCTTTCTTT	CASSAVSQNTEAFF
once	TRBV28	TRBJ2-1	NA	TGTGCCAGCAGGGTCCCGGGGGGCATAAATGAGCAGTTCTTC	CASRVPGGINEQFF